The 20 T cell receptor beta chains below were found in one sample sequenced in a study of shared clonotypes between healthy human individuals. The method was immunoSEQ multiplex PCR; TCRdb's version includes in-frame clones alone and lacks a portion of them. Among 2.5 million or so clones listed, approximately 92% were seen once. Sequenced: naive CD4+ T cells sorted from blood. As for subset: CD45RA+ positively selected. The source is a young man in good health.

The V call is TRBV25-1, the J call TRBJ2-1; D possibly corresponds to TRBD1 (6 bases). The CDR3 contains 13 residues. Trimming took 11 bases from V and 3 from J, leaving 14 bases between them. Germline CDR1 reads MGHDK; CDR2 reads SYGVNS. CDR3 in amino acids: CAARTGSYNEQFF. The CDR3 nucleotides read TGTGCCGCGAGAACAGGGAGCTACAATGAGCAGTTCTTC. Complete variable domain (other parts from reference TRBV25-1 and TRBJ2-1): EADIYQTPRYLVIGTGKKITLECSQTMGHDKMYWYQQDPGMELHLIHYSYGVNSTEKGDLSSESTVSRIRTEHFPLTLESARPSHTSQYLCAARTGSYNEQFFGPGTRLTVL.

This clone appeared a few times. Different DNA sequences within this sample yield the same CDR3. The chain recombines TRBV6-5 with TRBJ1-1; maybe TRBD1 (5 bases). The CDR3 has 14 residues. Germline lookup yields CDR1 MNHEY and CDR2 SVGAGI. The V gene lost 6 bases and the J gene lost 5 bases, with 16 bases spanning the gap. As DNA, the CDR3 is TGTGCCAGCAGCCTCGCCGGGAAGGGGACTGAAGCTTTCTTT. Translation gives CASSLAGKGTEAFF.

About this clone: Different DNA sequences within this sample yield the same CDR3. The rearrangement joins TRBV5-1 to TRBJ2-3; the D is unclear. The length of the CDR3 is 12 residues. V lost 1 base and J lost 4, with 4 bases in between. From germline, CDR1 is SGHRS and CDR2 YFSETQ. CDR3 residues: CASSLSADTQYF. The CDR3, as DNA: TGCGCCAGCAGCTTGTCCGCAGATACGCAGTATTTT.

The rearrangement uses TRBV5-8 and TRBJ2-3, with 8 bases identical to TRBD2. V trimming: 4 bases; J trimming: 8 bases; junction bases outside the gene matches: 18. The CDR3 loop spans 17 amino acids. CDR1 is SGHTS, CDR2 YDEGEE, per germline. CDR3 sequence (DNA): TGTGCCAGCAGCCCCGGGACTAGAAGTTTTCAAGTTGGTACGCAGTATTTT. Residues: CASSPGTRSFQVGTQYF.

This sequence joins TRBV9 and TRBJ1-6; maybe TRBD1 (6 bases). The CDR3 length is 19 residues. Trimming took off 3 bases at V and 7 bases at J, with 26 bases between the two ends. The germline CDR1 and CDR2 sequences are SGDLS and YYNGEE. CDR3 DNA sequence: TGTGCCAGCAGCGCAGGAATCCGTCCAGGGGCAATCATGAATTCACCCCTCCACTTT. Encoded protein: CASSAGIRPGAIMNSPLHF.

This clone was counted once. Other nucleotide sequences from this sample produce the same CDR3. The J gene is TRBJ1-2, the V gene TRBV19; unclear D gene. Germline-derived CDR1 and CDR2 are LNHDA and SQIVND (reference sequence). The CDR3 length is 12 residues. Trimming cost V 3 bases and J 8 bases, with 10 bases left between them. CDR3 sequence: CASSIPGRGYTF. The CDR3 region has the DNA TGTGCCAGTAGTATTCCCGGGAGAGGCTACACCTTC.

This clone was counted a single time. The V call is TRBV10-3, the J call TRBJ1-2; 8 positions match TRBD1. V lost 2 bases to trimming and J lost 4 bases; unmatched junction nucleotides: 3. The CDR3 has 14 amino acids. Germline V CDR1 and CDR2: ENHRY, SYGVKD. CDR3 bases: TGTGCCATCAGTGAGCAACAGGGGGGCTATGGCTACACCTTC. It translates to CAISEQQGGYGYTF.

This chain connects TRBV2 to TRBJ2-7; TRBD2 might be the D (5 bases). The CDR3 consists of 14 residues. Germline lookup yields CDR1 SNHLY and CDR2 FYNNEI. Trimming took 5 bases from V and 3 from J, leaving 14 bases between them. CDR3: CASSPQNRGYEQYF. The CDR3 DNA sequence: TGTGCCAGCAGTCCCCAAAATCGGGGCTACGAGCAGTACTTC.

The chain has TRBV5-5 and TRBJ2-1; 12 bases align to TRBD2. Germline loops: CDR1 SGHKS, CDR2 YYEKEE (reference sequence). The CDR3 covers 15 residues. Unmatched junction bases numbered 2, after V lost 4 bases and J lost 3 bases. CDR3: CASSLAGGIYNEQFF. In DNA form, the CDR3 reads TGTGCCAGCAGCCTAGCGGGGGGGATCTACAATGAGCAGTTCTTC.

The chain carries TRBV7-3 and TRBJ2-3; 12 nucleotides line up with TRBD2. V dropped 10 bases and J dropped 0; count of bases not matched to a gene: 11. Germline-derived CDR1 and CDR2 are SGHTA and FQGTGA. The CDR3 is made up of 17 amino acids. The CDR3, as DNA: TGTGCCACCACCCCTAGCGGGGGGGCCCCAAGCACAGATACGCAGTATTTT. It encodes CATTPSGGAPSTDTQYF.

CDR3 in amino acids: CASTLRGGGETQYF. The CDR3 DNA reads as TGTGCCAGCACCCTCCGGGGGGGTGGAGAGACCCAGTACTTC. The V gene is TRBV11-1, the J gene TRBJ2-5, with 8 bases fitting TRBD2. The CDR3 loop spans 14 amino acids. Per germline, CDR1 SGHAT and CDR2 FQDESV (reference sequence). J was trimmed by 4 bases and V by 7 bases; bases with no gene match: 8.

The chain is built from TRBV5-4 and TRBJ2-1; 7 bases align to TRBD1. The CDR3 is 16 amino acids. With 0 bases clipped from V and 6 bases from J, the junction kept 9 bases outside the gene matches. CDR1 is SGHNT and CDR2 is YYREEE in the germline V gene (reference sequence). The CDR3 DNA reads TGTGCCAGCAGCTTGGACAACCGGCCAGGGGGCAATGAGCAGTTCTTC. It specifies CASSLDNRPGGNEQFF. The entire variable domain, with the rest obtained from reference TRBV5-4 and TRBJ2-1, is as follows: ETGVTQSPTHLIKTRGQQVTLRCSSQSGHNTVSWYQQALGQGPQFIFQYYREEENGRGNFPPRFSGLQFPNYSSELNVNALELDDSALYLCASSLDNRPGGNEQFFGPGTRLTVL.

This clone was counted a single time. This sequence joins TRBV10-1 and TRBJ1-6; no firm D call. V was pared by 0 bases and J by 7 bases, with 10 bases between. The CDR3 is 15 residues long. Germline lookup yields CDR1 WNHNN and CDR2 SYGVQD (reference sequence). CDR3 sequence: CASSESTGLNSPLHF. DNA of the CDR3: TGCGCCAGCAGTGAGTCGACCGGGTTGAATTCACCCCTCCACTTT.

The rearrangement uses TRBV18 and TRBJ1-6; TRBD1 might be the D (5 bases). Germline CDR1 and CDR2: KGHSH and LQKENI. This CDR3 region has 18 residues. V was pared by 4 bases and J by 8 bases, with 24 bases between. The CDR3 DNA sequence: TGTGCCAGCTCACAGCATCCCCTGGGGACCCTCATTGATTCACCCCTCCACTTT. Translating it yields CASSQHPLGTLIDSPLHF.

V usage is TRBV29-1 and J usage is TRBJ2-7; 7 positions match TRBD1. This CDR3 contains 11 residues. From germline, CDR1 is SQVTM and CDR2 ANQGSEA. V lost 7 bases and J lost 5; bases outside the gene matches: 5. DNA for the CDR3: TGCAGCGCAAGACAGGGCCACGAGCAGTACTTC. Its translation is CSARQGHEQYF.

The chain uses TRBV28 and TRBJ2-4; D is perhaps TRBD1 (7 bases). CDR1 MDHEN and CDR2 SYDVKM come from the germline V gene. V gave up 7 bases and J gave up 0 bases, with 28 bases separating them. The CDR3 runs 20 residues. The CDR3 sequence: CASTSFGGTVETLAKNIQYF. CDR3 in DNA: TGTGCCAGCACGAGTTTTGGGGGGACAGTTGAAACACTAGCCAAAAACATTCAGTACTTC.

The rearrangement joins TRBV18 to TRBJ1-5, with a tentative D call TRBD1 (6 bases). This CDR3 has 17 amino acids. Per germline, CDR1 KGHSH and CDR2 LQKENI. Trimming took 0 bases from V and 6 from J, leaving 18 bases between them. In DNA form, the CDR3 reads TGTGCCAGCTCACCACCCGGACAGACCGGGTCGGGTCAGCCCCAGCATTTT. As protein: CASSPPGQTGSGQPQHF. Full variable domain (rest looked up from reference TRBV18 and TRBJ1-5): NAGVMQNPRHLVRRRGQEARLRCSPMKGHSHVYWYRQLPEEGLKFMVYLQKENIIDESGMPKERFSAEFPKEGPSILRIQQVVRGDSAAYFCASSPPGQTGSGQPQHFGDGTRLSIL.

This chain joins TRBV4-1 and TRBJ2-5; TRBD2 matches at 9 bases. CDR3 length equals 20 residues. Germline trimming cut 0 bases from V and 5 bases from J; bases unmatched to any gene: 19. Germline assignment: CDR1 MGHRA and CDR2 YSYEKL. This CDR3 is CASSQDPIVIAGEVGETQYF. CDR3 coding DNA: TGCGCCAGCAGCCAAGACCCCATTGTGATAGCGGGAGAGGTGGGCGAGACCCAGTACTTC.

The V and J genes are TRBV7-6 and TRBJ1-3, with TRBD1 identical over 7 bases. This CDR3 is 16 amino acids long. V lost 2 bases and J lost 0; bases outside the gene matches: 4. The germline V gene has CDR1 SGHVS and CDR2 FNYEAQ. DNA for the CDR3: TGTGCCAGCAGCTTACTTGGGACAGACTCTGGAAACACCATATATTTT. This gives the protein CASSLLGTDSGNTIYF.

The chain uses TRBV2 and TRBJ1-3, with D possibly matching TRBD1 (5 bases). Germline values: CDR1 SNHLY, CDR2 FYNNEI. This CDR3 comprises 13 residues. Trimming took 3 bases from V and 4 from J, leaving 7 bases between them. CDR3 coding DNA: TGTGCCAGCAGTGAGGGGGTAGGAAACACCATATATTTT. Amino acids: CASSEGVGNTIYF.